The 20 T cell receptor beta chains below were found in one sample sequenced in a study of control samples from healthy donors and cancer patients. TCRdb keeps only in-frame clones here, not all; method: immunoSEQ multiplex PCR. The repertoire holds fewer than 200,000 clones, with 90% as singletons. Sample: blood. These receptors were obtained from a woman between 50 and 59 years old in good health.

CDR3: CASSQSDSYEQYF. As DNA, the CDR3 is TGTGCCAGCTCACAATCAGATTCCTACGAGCAGTACTTC. The rearrangement joins TRBV18 to TRBJ2-7; D remains ambiguous. Trimming removed 4 bases at V and 1 base at J, with 8 bases between. This CDR3 comprises 13 residues. Germline loops: CDR1 KGHSH, CDR2 LQKENI. The full variable domain, with the rest looked up from reference TRBV18 and TRBJ2-7, is NAGVMQNPRHLVRRRGQEARLRCSPMKGHSHVYWYRQLPEEGLKFMVYLQKENIIDESGMPKERFSAEFPKEGPSILRIQQVVRGDSAAYFCASSQSDSYEQYFGPGTRLTVT.

This clone was seen once. This chain uses TRBV11-2 with TRBJ1-5, with D unclear. V was cut by 1 base and J by 0 bases, with 4 bases left in between. The CDR3 is made up of 14 amino acids. The germline CDR1 and CDR2 sequences are SGHAT and FQNNGV. CDR3 sequence: CASSLASSNQPQHF. The CDR3 DNA reads as TGTGCCAGCAGCTTAGCGAGTAGCAATCAGCCCCAGCATTTT. Supplemented by reference TRBV11-2 and TRBJ1-5, the full variable domain reads EAGVAQSPRYKIIEKRQSVAFWCNPISGHATLYWYQQILGQGPKLLIQFQNNGVVDDSQLPKDRFSAERLKGVDSTLKIQPAKLEDSAVYLCASSLASSNQPQHFGDGTRLSIL.

The CDR3 DNA is TGCGCCAGCAGCCAAGATTTCGGTGGGTGGGGCTACACCTTC. Protein sequence: CASSQDFGGWGYTF. The chain carries TRBV4-3 and TRBJ1-2; D is ambiguous. The V and J ends lost 0 bases and 8 bases respectively, with 13 bases between them. From germline, CDR1 is LGHNA and CDR2 YSLEER. The CDR3 has 14 amino acids.

Note on this clone: Distinct nucleotide sequences in the sample also encode this CDR3. The chain couples TRBV5-1 to TRBJ1-5, with unresolved D. The V end lost 0 bases, the J end lost 1 base, and 2 bases lay between the germline ends. Germline V gene lookup returns CDR1 SGHRS and CDR2 YFSETQ. This CDR3 is 13 amino acids long. The DNA for the CDR3 is TGCGCCAGCAGCTTGGACAGCAATCAGCCCCAGCATTTT. It yields the protein CASSLDSNQPQHF.

The V gene is TRBV6-2 or TRBV6-3, the J gene TRBJ2-3, with no clear D. Germline V gene lookup returns CDR1 MNHEY and CDR2 SVGEGT. Trimming took off 0 bases at V and 6 bases at J, with 7 bases between the two ends. The CDR3 extends over 13 amino acids. CDR3 nucleotides: TGTGCCAGCAGTTACTCGTACCGGGATACGCAGTATTTT. This encodes CASSYSYRDTQYF.

The rearrangement joins TRBV4-1 to TRBJ2-7; D is perhaps TRBD1 (5 bases). V was shortened by 1 base and J by 2 bases, with 15 bases between the two germline ends. From germline, CDR1 is MGHRA and CDR2 YSYEKL. The CDR3 has 16 residues. Written as DNA, the CDR3 is TGCGCCAGCAGCCAAGTAACAGGACCGCCCGCCTACGAGCAGTACTTC. Encoded protein: CASSQVTGPPAYEQYF.

The chain combines TRBV24-1 with TRBJ1-1; D remains unclear. The germline CDR1 and CDR2 sequences are KGHDR and SFDVKD. The CDR3 spans 18 residues. The V gene lost 0 bases and the J gene lost 2 bases, with 18 bases spanning the gap. CDR3 bases: TGTGCCACCAGTGATTTGTTGGGCGAAGGTGTTTTTAACACTGAAGCTTTCTTT. It is translated as CATSDLLGEGVFNTEAFF.

This clone was observed a single time. This chain uses TRBV28 with TRBJ2-2; D might be TRBD1 or TRBD2, each matching 5 bases. Looked up from germline, CDR1 is MDHEN and CDR2 is SYDVKM. Trimming pared 5 bases from V and 0 bases from J, leaving 19 bases between. CDR3 size: 18 residues. CDR3 in amino acids: CASSLLRDLLTNTGELFF. DNA for the CDR3: TGTGCCAGCAGTCTTCTCCGGGACCTACTAACGAACACCGGGGAGCTGTTTTTT.

This clone was found once. The CDR3 region is CASRAGASGRNEQFF. Written as DNA, the CDR3 is TGTGCCAGCAGGGCGGGCGCTAGCGGGAGAAATGAGCAGTTCTTC. The chain couples TRBV27 to TRBJ2-1; 10 bases match TRBD2. The CDR3 has 15 amino acids. Germline V gene sequence: CDR1 MNHEY, CDR2 SMNVEV (reference sequence). V was clipped by 6 bases and J by 7 bases; unmatched bases: 9.

The V and J genes are TRBV30 and TRBJ1-6; D gene unclear. The V gene's germline CDR1 is GTSNPN and CDR2 SVGIG (reference sequence). Between the trimmed V and J ends, which lost 2 bases and 9 bases, there was a span of 17 bases. The CDR3 is 15 residues long. The CDR3 DNA is TGTGCCTGGAGTCTCGAACCCAGTTCAGCTTCACCCCTCCACTTT. This codes for CAWSLEPSSASPLHF.

The chain carries TRBV2 and TRBJ2-2, with 8 bases aligning to TRBD2. CDR3 length equals 15 residues. Germline V gene lookup returns CDR1 SNHLY and CDR2 FYNNEI. V gave up 6 bases and J gave up 9 bases; unmatched junction bases: 12. This CDR3 reads CASSATSGQRRELFF. In DNA, the CDR3 is TGTGCCAGCAGCGCCACTAGCGGACAGCGCAGGGAGCTGTTTTTT.

The rearrangement joins TRBV11-3 to TRBJ1-6, with 7 bases aligning to TRBD1. Per the germline V gene, CDR1 is SGHNT and CDR2 is YENEEA. The CDR3 covers 16 residues. Trimming cost V 3 bases and J 6 bases; bases outside gene matches: 8. The CDR3 region has the DNA TGTGCCAGCAGCTTCCGACAGGGACCTTCTAATTCACCCCTCCACTTT. It translates to CASSFRQGPSNSPLHF.

The rearrangement uses TRBV9 and TRBJ1-1; D may be TRBD1 (6 bases). The CDR3 has 14 amino acids. V was cut by 0 bases and J by 1 base, with 7 bases left in between. Germline CDR1 is SGDLS and CDR2 is YYNGEE. CDR3 bases: TGTGCCAGCAGCGTAGACAGGGCGAACACTGAAGCTTTCTTT. It translates to CASSVDRANTEAFF.

CDR3 sequence reads: CASGGQEDGELFF. CDR3 coding DNA: TGTGCCAGCGGGGGGCAGGAAGACGGGGAGCTGTTTTTT. The genes are TRBV21-1 and TRBJ2-2. TRBV21-1 is a pseudogene locus. The CDR3 is 13 residues long.

The genes are TRBV30 and TRBJ1-2, with no clear D. CDR1 GTSNPN and CDR2 SVGIG come from the germline V gene (reference sequence). This CDR3 has 14 residues. V lost 3 bases, J lost 0 bases, and 11 bases lay in between. In nucleotides, the CDR3 is TGTGCCTGGAGGGGATCCGGGACTAACTATGGCTACACCTTC. Translated, it gives CAWRGSGTNYGYTF.

The genes are TRBV28 and TRBJ2-1; 7 nucleotides agree with TRBD2. The CDR3 contains 16 residues. V shed 3 bases and J 1 base; nucleotides not matched to a gene: 6. Per germline, CDR1 MDHEN and CDR2 SYDVKM. CDR3 residues: CASSLPSGQSYNEQFF. Here the CDR3 DNA reads TGTGCCAGCAGTTTGCCTAGCGGCCAGTCCTACAATGAGCAGTTCTTC. Full variable domain (outside the CDR3, taken from reference TRBV28 and TRBJ2-1): DVKVTQSSRYLVKRTGEKVFLECVQDMDHENMFWYRQDPGLGLRLIYFSYDVKMKEKGDIPEGYSVSREKKERFSLILESASTNQTSMYLCASSLPSGQSYNEQFFGPGTRLTVL.

The rearrangement links TRBV9 to TRBJ2-1; maybe TRBD2 (5 bases). This CDR3 comprises 14 residues. The ends were cut back, 2 bases at V and 8 bases at J, with 14 bases in the middle. Germline V gives CDR1 SGDLS, CDR2 YYNGEE. The CDR3: CASSVQSGGHEQFF. CDR3 DNA: TGTGCCAGCAGCGTCCAAAGCGGCGGACATGAGCAGTTCTTC.

The rearrangement joins TRBV28 to TRBJ1-2; D is unclear. The CDR3 covers 11 residues. Germline assignment: CDR1 MDHEN and CDR2 SYDVKM. Trimming left V 5 bases short and J 4 bases short, with 5 bases between. This chain's CDR3 is CASSQLYGYTF. The CDR3 DNA follows: TGTGCCAGCAGTCAACTCTATGGCTACACCTTC.

This clone was seen once. The gene calls are TRBV5-4 and TRBJ1-1; the D is unclear. Germline V CDR1 and CDR2: SGHNT, YYREEE (reference sequence). This CDR3 has 13 amino acids. V lost 3 bases and J lost 0, with 6 bases in between. The CDR3 here is CASSSEMNTEAFF. The CDR3 region has the DNA TGTGCCAGCAGCTCGGAGATGAACACTGAAGCTTTCTTT.

The chain has TRBV25-1 and TRBJ1-1; D uncertain. The CDR3 consists of 12 residues. V lost 3 bases and J lost 10, with 12 bases in between. CDR1 is MGHDK and CDR2 is SYGVNS in the germline V gene. CDR3 in amino acids: CASSDPLLRAFF. For the CDR3, the DNA is TGTGCCAGCAGTGACCCCCTCTTGCGAGCTTTCTTT.